This record looks at one TCR beta chain sequence and its context. The sample is drawn from a study of CD8 T cells in Susac syndrome. Reverse transcription of about 0.45 to 1 ug RNA used random hexamers. TCRdb reanalysed the immunoSEQ multiplex PCR reads using MiXCR and keeps one entry per CDR3 protein. The sample yields 110,000 or so distinct CDR3 sequences, just under 95% seen once. Germline loops: CDR1 MDHEN, CDR2 SYDVKM. The CDR3 length is 14 residues. Trimming left V 3 bases short and J 1 base short, with 7 bases between. The chain combines TRBV28 with TRBJ2-4; D remains ambiguous. The sequenced material came from CD4+ T cells from PBMCs. The receptor was derived from a human donor with multiple sclerosis. CDR3 DNA sequence: TGTGCCAGCAGTTTTGTGGGGGCCAAAAACATTCAGTACTTC. Protein product: CASSFVGAKNIQYF. The whole variable domain, filled in from reference TRBV28 and TRBJ2-4, reads DVKVTQSSRYLVKRTGEKVFLECVQDMDHENMFWYRQDPGLGLRLIYFSYDVKMKEKGDIPEGYSVSREKKERFSLILESASTNQTSMYLCASSFVGAKNIQYFGAGTRLSVL.